The present T cell receptor (beta chain) was sequenced within a study of shared clonotypes between healthy human individuals. Findings and caveats of the study: The generation probabilities recorded for non-shared clonotypes fell below those of clonotypes shared by all four donors.

The CDR3 contains 14 residues. From germline, CDR1 is SGDLS and CDR2 YYNGEE. The ends were cut back, 4 bases at V and 6 bases at J, with 14 bases in the middle. As for this clone: Its antigen is not identified.

Investigators spread the genomic DNA of each subset evenly over several immunoSEQ plates. Per sorted-subset replicate PCR, input was 200 to 250 ng DNA, representing roughly 30,000 T cell genomes. Sequencing was performed with immunoSEQ multiplex PCR; in TCRdb, only in-frame clones are kept and a portion is missing. The sample has about a million clones, 70% to 80% seen once. Division of CD4+ cells produced a CD45RA+ naive subset and a CD45RA-negative memory subset. The receptor was isolated from a man between 18 and 35 years old in good health. The sample was memory CD4+ T cells sorted from blood. Indicated subset: CD45RA-negative fraction. This chain uses TRBV9 with TRBJ2-1; a weak D match, TRBD2 (5 bases). Written as DNA, the CDR3 is TGTGCCAGCAGCCCAAAGGGCGGGTCCAATGAGCAGTTCTTC. Translating gives CASSPKGGSNEQFF.